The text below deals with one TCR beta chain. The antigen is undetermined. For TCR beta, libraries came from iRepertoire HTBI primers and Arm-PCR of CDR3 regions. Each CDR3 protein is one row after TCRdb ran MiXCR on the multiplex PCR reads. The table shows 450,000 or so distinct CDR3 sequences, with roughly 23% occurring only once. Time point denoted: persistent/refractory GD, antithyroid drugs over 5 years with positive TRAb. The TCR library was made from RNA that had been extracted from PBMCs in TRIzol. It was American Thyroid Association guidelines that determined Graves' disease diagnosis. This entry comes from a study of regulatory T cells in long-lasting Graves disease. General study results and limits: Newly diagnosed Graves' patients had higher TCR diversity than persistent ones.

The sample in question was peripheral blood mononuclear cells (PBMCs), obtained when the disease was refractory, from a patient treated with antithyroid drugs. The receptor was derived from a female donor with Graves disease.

CDR3 coding DNA: TGTGCCAGCAGTTTCCCGGGGGAGCAGTTCTTC. Translated: CASSFPGEQFF. The rearrangement uses TRBV2 and TRBJ2-1; D might be TRBD2 (5 bases). Between the trimmed V and J ends, which lost 5 bases and 10 bases, there was a span of 9 bases. The CDR3 spans 11 residues. In germline, CDR1 is SNHLY, CDR2 FYNNEI.